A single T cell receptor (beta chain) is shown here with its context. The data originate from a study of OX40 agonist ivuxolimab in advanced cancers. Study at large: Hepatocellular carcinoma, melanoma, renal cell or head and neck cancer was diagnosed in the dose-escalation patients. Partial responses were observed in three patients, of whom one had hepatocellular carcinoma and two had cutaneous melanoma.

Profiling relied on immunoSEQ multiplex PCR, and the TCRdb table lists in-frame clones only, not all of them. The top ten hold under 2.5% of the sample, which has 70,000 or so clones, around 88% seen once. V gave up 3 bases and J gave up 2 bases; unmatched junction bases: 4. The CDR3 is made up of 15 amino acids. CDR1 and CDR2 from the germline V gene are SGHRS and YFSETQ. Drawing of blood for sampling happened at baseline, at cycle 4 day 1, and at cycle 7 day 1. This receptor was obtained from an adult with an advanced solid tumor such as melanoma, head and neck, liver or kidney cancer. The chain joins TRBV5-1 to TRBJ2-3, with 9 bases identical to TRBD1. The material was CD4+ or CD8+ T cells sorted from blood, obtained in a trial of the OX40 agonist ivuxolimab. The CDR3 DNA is TGCGCCAGCAGCTGGACAGGGGCCAACACAGATACGCAGTATTTT. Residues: CASSWTGANTDTQYF.